A single sample gave rise to the 30 T cell receptor beta chains below, sequenced in a study of Ad26.COV2.S vaccination and SARS-CoV-2 variants. Sequenced by immunoSEQ multiplex PCR; TCRdb stores in-frame clones only, minus some. The sample yields about 330,000 clones, under 90% seen once. This sample's treatment: 15 to 20 received Ad26.COV2.S at low or high dose, single or two shots; 5 received placebo; per-sample allocation not given. Sampling occurred on day 63 after the first vaccine or placebo injection. The material was peripheral blood, obtained in a trial of Ad26.COV2.S vaccine versus placebo. The receptor set was obtained from a person aged 18-60 years who received the Ad26.COV2.S COVID-19 vaccine or a placebo.

This chain links TRBV4-3 with TRBJ2-1, with a weak D call TRBD2 (5 bases). Trimming pared 0 bases from V and 0 bases from J, leaving 12 bases between. The germline V gene encodes CDR1 LGHNA and CDR2 YSLEER. This CDR3 has 17 amino acids. The CDR3 here is CASSQDRTLSSYNEQFF. Here the CDR3 DNA reads TGCGCCAGCAGCCAAGATAGGACTCTGAGCTCCTACAATGAGCAGTTCTTC.

The chain links TRBV5-4 to TRBJ1-1; a possible D gene is TRBD1 (5 bases). The CDR3 consists of 15 residues. The V gene lost 1 base and the J gene lost 0 bases, with 10 bases spanning the gap. Looked up from germline, CDR1 is SGHNT and CDR2 is YYREEE (reference sequence). In nucleotides, the CDR3 is TGTGCCAGCAGCTTGTCAGCGGACATGAACACTGAAGCTTTCTTT. Its protein is CASSLSADMNTEAFF. The full variable domain, rest sourced from reference TRBV5-4 and TRBJ1-1, is ETGVTQSPTHLIKTRGQQVTLRCSSQSGHNTVSWYQQALGQGPQFIFQYYREEENGRGNFPPRFSGLQFPNYSSELNVNALELDDSALYLCASSLSADMNTEAFFGQGTRLTVV.

This clone has only one observation. The genes are TRBV7-6 and TRBJ1-2; possibly TRBD1 for D (5 bases). Deletions cut 5 bases from V and 8 bases from J, with 15 bases between. Germline lookup yields CDR1 SGHVS and CDR2 FNYEAQ. The CDR3 spans 13 residues. CDR3 in amino acids: CASSGPGGRGYTF. For the CDR3, the DNA is TGTGCCAGCAGCGGGCCGGGGGGACGGGGCTACACCTTC.

This chain uses TRBV6-5 with TRBJ1-4, with TRBD1 identical over 8 bases. The germline V gene encodes CDR1 MNHEY and CDR2 SVGAGI. Germline trimming cut 8 bases from V and 6 bases from J; bases unmatched to any gene: 8. This CDR3 contains 14 residues. CDR3 coding DNA: TGTGCCAGCGGAGCGACAGGGGAAGATGAAAAACTGTTTTTT. This translates into CASGATGEDEKLFF.

This chain connects TRBV19 to TRBJ2-1; TRBD1 might be the D (5 bases). The CDR3 contains 15 residues. Germline V gene sequence: CDR1 LNHDA, CDR2 SQIVND (reference sequence). The V gene lost 1 base and the J gene lost 7 bases, with 14 bases spanning the gap. The CDR3 here is CASSIGRALGNEQFF. DNA for the CDR3: TGTGCCAGTAGTATAGGCAGGGCCCTTGGAAATGAGCAGTTCTTC.

The genes are TRBV29-1 and TRBJ2-3; D may match TRBD1 or TRBD2 (5 bases each). V lost 5 bases and J lost 3, with 12 bases in between. Germline V lookup: CDR1 SQVTM, CDR2 ANQGSEA. This CDR3 region has 13 residues. The CDR3 region is CSVCWDETDTQYF. Here the CDR3 DNA reads TGCAGCGTTTGTTGGGACGAGACAGATACGCAGTATTTT.

The CDR3 region is CASTPWGIGTEAFF. The CDR3 region has the DNA TGTGCCAGCACCCCTTGGGGGATCGGGACTGAAGCTTTCTTT. V gene TRBV6-5 combines with J gene TRBJ1-1; D is perhaps TRBD1 (5 bases). The germline gives CDR1 MNHEY, CDR2 SVGAGI. This CDR3 is built from 14 residues. Deletions cut 7 bases from V and 5 bases from J, with 17 bases between.

V usage is TRBV20-1 and J usage is TRBJ1-2, with D unclear. The length of the CDR3 is 11 residues. CDR1 and CDR2 from the germline V gene are DFQATT and SNEGSKA (reference sequence). Trimming cost V 5 bases and J 8 bases, with 12 bases left between them. CDR3 nucleotides: TGCAGTGCTTCCACCGAGGGCGGCTACACCTTC. Protein: CSASTEGGYTF.

J is TRBJ1-2 and V is TRBV4-3; 8 bases line up with TRBD1. The CDR3 length is 18 residues. J lost 1 base, V lost 0 bases, and 10 bases had no gene match. Germline loops: CDR1 LGHNA, CDR2 YSLEER. The CDR3 DNA reads as TGCGCCAGCAGCCAAGATCATATCGGCGGACAGGGTAACTATGGCTACACCTTC. Protein product: CASSQDHIGGQGNYGYTF.

The chain couples TRBV29-1 to TRBJ2-7; a weak D match, TRBD2 (6 bases). The germline gives CDR1 SQVTM, CDR2 ANQGSEA. The CDR3 has 15 residues. Trimming pared 7 bases from V and 0 bases from J, leaving 19 bases between. This CDR3 is CSATGTHSFSYEQYF. The DNA for the CDR3 is TGCAGCGCTACCGGGACTCATTCTTTCTCCTACGAGCAGTACTTC.

The chain joins TRBV19 to TRBJ2-6, with 12 positions matching TRBD1. CDR1 is LNHDA and CDR2 is SQIVND in the germline V gene (reference sequence). V trimming: 6 bases; J trimming: 4 bases; junction bases outside the gene matches: 7. The CDR3 covers 17 residues. The CDR3 reads CASSPGQGASGANVLTF. CDR3 nucleotide sequence: TGTGCCAGTAGCCCGGGACAGGGGGCGTCCGGGGCCAACGTCCTGACTTTC.

With respect to this clone: The same CDR3 is also encoded by other DNA sequences in this sample. The chain recombines TRBV12-3 or TRBV12-4 with TRBJ1-2; D is unclear. This CDR3 contains 11 residues. V was shortened by 2 bases and J by 2 bases, with 0 bases between the two germline ends. The CDR3 loop reads CASSLNYGYTF. CDR3 in DNA: TGTGCCAGCAGTTTAAACTATGGCTACACCTTC.

V gene TRBV5-4 combines with J gene TRBJ2-5; 7 positions match TRBD1. After removal of 2 bases from V and 1 base from J, the junction contained 2 bases not matched to a gene. This CDR3 has 14 residues. Germline V lookup: CDR1 SGHNT, CDR2 YYREEE (reference sequence). The CDR3, as DNA: TGTGCCAGCAGCTTTAACAGGGGCCAAGAGACCCAGTACTTC. It translates to CASSFNRGQETQYF. Combining the CDR3 with reference TRBV5-4 and TRBJ2-5 gives the whole variable domain ETGVTQSPTHLIKTRGQQVTLRCSSQSGHNTVSWYQQALGQGPQFIFQYYREEENGRGNFPPRFSGLQFPNYSSELNVNALELDDSALYLCASSFNRGQETQYFGPGTRLLVL.

This chain links TRBV5-6 with TRBJ2-7; 9 bases agree with TRBD1. CDR1 and CDR2 (germline): SGHDT, YYEEEE. Trimming cost V 3 bases and J 12 bases; bases outside gene matches: 16. The CDR3 contains 15 residues. CDR3 in DNA: TGTGCCAGCAGCTCCACCGGGACAGGGAGCGGGTCGGCGTACTTC. Translated, it gives CASSSTGTGSGSAYF. The complete variable domain, with remaining parts taken from reference TRBV5-6 and TRBJ2-7, reads DAGVTQSPTHLIKTRGQQVTLRCSPKSGHDTVSWYQQALGQGPQFIFQYYEEEERQRGNFPDRFSGHQFPNYSSELNVNALLLGDSALYLCASSSTGTGSGSAYFGPGTRLTVT.

The rearrangement uses TRBV7-9 and TRBJ1-1; D not resolved. CDR3 length equals 16 residues. V dropped 1 base and J dropped 3 bases, with 15 bases sitting between them. Germline lookup yields CDR1 SEHNR and CDR2 FQNEAQ (reference sequence). Written as DNA, the CDR3 is TGTGCCAGCAGCTTAGGATCGTTAAGCGGCCACACTGAAGCTTTCTTT. Its protein is CASSLGSLSGHTEAFF.

This sequence joins TRBV25-1 and TRBJ1-1; 8 bases fit TRBD1. Germline values: CDR1 MGHDK, CDR2 SYGVNS. Trimming removed 6 bases from V and 1 base from J; junction bases left unmatched: 1. The length of the CDR3 is 13 residues. CDR3 loop: CASRGTGNTEAFF. CDR3 nucleotides: TGTGCCAGCAGGGGGACAGGGAACACTGAAGCTTTCTTT. Combining the CDR3 with reference TRBV25-1 and TRBJ1-1 gives the whole variable domain EADIYQTPRYLVIGTGKKITLECSQTMGHDKMYWYQQDPGMELHLIHYSYGVNSTEKGDLSSESTVSRIRTEHFPLTLESARPSHTSQYLCASRGTGNTEAFFGQGTRLTVV.

The chain uses TRBV14 and TRBJ2-5, with 10 bases aligning to TRBD2. From germline, CDR1 is SGHDN and CDR2 FVKESK. This CDR3 comprises 15 residues. Trimming at V came to 2 bases and at J to 2 bases, leaving 2 bases not matched to a gene. DNA of the CDR3: TGTGCCAGCAGCCAACTAGCGGGAGTTCAAGAGACCCAGTACTTC. As protein: CASSQLAGVQETQYF.

V gene TRBV6-5 combines with J gene TRBJ1-3, with no clear D. The V gene lost 4 bases and the J gene lost 2 bases, with 15 bases spanning the gap. CDR3 length equals 16 residues. CDR1 is MNHEY, CDR2 SVGAGI, per germline. CDR3 sequence (DNA): TGTGCCAGCAGTTTGGGCAGACTATTCACTGGAAACACCATATATTTT. As protein: CASSLGRLFTGNTIYF.

V is TRBV4-1 and J is TRBJ1-2, with a tentative D call TRBD1 (5 bases). CDR1 MGHRA and CDR2 YSYEKL come from the germline V gene. V was trimmed by 1 base and J by 7 bases, leaving 16 bases between them. The CDR3 is 15 residues long. CDR3: CASSQVSHGATGYTF. The CDR3, as DNA: TGCGCCAGCAGCCAAGTTTCTCACGGGGCTACTGGCTACACCTTC.

This clone was seen a few times. The rearrangement uses TRBV27 and TRBJ1-6, with 7 bases matching TRBD1. CDR1 and CDR2 from the germline V gene are MNHEY and SMNVEV (reference sequence). J was trimmed by 7 bases and V by 6 bases; bases with no gene match: 6. The CDR3 has 14 amino acids. DNA of the CDR3: TGTGCCAGCAGACCGGGACAGCTGAATTCACCCCTCCACTTT. Protein sequence: CASRPGQLNSPLHF.

A word on this clone: Other DNA variants within this sample encode the same CDR3. This rearrangement joins TRBV6-2 or TRBV6-3 to TRBJ2-7; TRBD1 aligns across 7 bases. Germline CDR1 is MNHEY and CDR2 is SVGEGT. This CDR3 has 13 residues. V was clipped by 2 bases and J by 4 bases; unmatched bases: 2. CDR3 sequence reads: CASSYRTGYEQYF. CDR3 sequence (DNA): TGTGCCAGCAGTTACAGGACAGGATACGAGCAGTACTTC.

This clone was detected only once. V and J are TRBV7-6 and TRBJ2-7; 12 positions match TRBD2. The CDR3 extends over 18 amino acids. V shed 3 bases, J shed 5 bases, and the junction held 14 bases outside the gene matches. Germline-derived CDR1 and CDR2 are SGHVS and FNYEAQ. CDR3 loop: CASSFKASGGAIPHEQYF. CDR3 sequence (DNA): TGTGCCAGCAGCTTTAAAGCTAGCGGGGGGGCCATACCCCACGAGCAGTACTTC.

Only one count was recorded for this clone. The chain employs TRBV19 and TRBJ2-7; 8 bases line up with TRBD2. Trimming removed 6 bases from V and 4 bases from J; junction bases left unmatched: 5. This CDR3 comprises 13 residues. Germline CDR1 reads LNHDA; CDR2 reads SQIVND (reference sequence). In DNA, the CDR3 is TGTGCCAGTAGCCCCCGGGAGGGATACGAGCAGTACGTC. Translation gives CASSPREGYEQYV.

This clone was seen a few times. The rearrangement uses TRBV7-2 and TRBJ2-1, with a weak D call TRBD1 (5 bases). This CDR3 is built from 16 residues. Trimming stripped 3 bases from V and 3 bases from J, with 15 bases between. CDR1 SGHTA and CDR2 FQGNSA come from the germline V gene. The CDR3 DNA sequence: TGTGCCAGCAGCTTGGATGGGGCGATAATCTACAATGAGCAGTTCTTC. Protein sequence: CASSLDGAIIYNEQFF.

The chain couples TRBV4-1 to TRBJ2-7; TRBD1 matches at 7 bases. Germline CDR1 reads MGHRA; CDR2 reads YSYEKL. The CDR3 contains 16 residues. Losses at the gene ends were 0 bases for V and 3 bases for J; bases not matched to a gene: 8. CDR3 nucleotide sequence: TGCGCCAGCAGCCAAGATGAGGGACAGTTCCGCTACGAGCAGTACTTC. Translated, it gives CASSQDEGQFRYEQYF.

The V and J genes are TRBV12-3 or TRBV12-4 and TRBJ2-4; D is uncertain. With 6 bases removed from V and 5 bases from J, the gap between germline ends came to 11 bases. The CDR3 totals 13 residues. This CDR3 is CASSSSGENIQYF. CDR3 DNA sequence: TGTGCCAGCAGCTCTTCCGGCGAAAACATTCAGTACTTC.

This chain joins TRBV7-3 and TRBJ2-5, with 11 positions matching TRBD2. Germline-derived CDR1 and CDR2 are SGHTA and FQGTGA. The CDR3 is 21 amino acids. V shed 8 bases and J 2 bases; nucleotides not matched to a gene: 25. The CDR3 region has the DNA TGTGCCAGCCTTCAGCCCCGACAAGCACATAGCGGGAGGGCCATTCAAGAGACCCAGTACTTC. Protein product: CASLQPRQAHSGRAIQETQYF.

This chain connects TRBV5-1 to TRBJ1-2; D gene unclear. V lost 0 bases to trimming and J lost 4 bases, with 7 bases between them. There are 13 residues in the CDR3. CDR1 is SGHRS and CDR2 is YFSETQ in the germline V gene. CDR3 nucleotides: TGCGCCAGCAGCTTGGATAGACCCTATGGCTACACCTTC. Its translation: CASSLDRPYGYTF.

The rearrangement joins TRBV4-3 to TRBJ1-1, with D possibly TRBD1 on 6 matching bases. Deletions cut 0 bases from V and 6 bases from J, with 14 bases between. This CDR3 spans 15 amino acids. Germline loops: CDR1 LGHNA, CDR2 YSLEER. CDR3 DNA sequence: TGCGCCAGCAGCCAAGACATAACAGGGTCTGCTGAAGCTTTCTTT. This codes for CASSQDITGSAEAFF.

DNA for the CDR3: TGTGCCAGCAGCTTTTCCGGGGGCGCGGTCCAGCCCCAGCATTTT. Protein: CASSFSGGAVQPQHF. The V call is TRBV7-2, the J call TRBJ1-5, with a tentative D call TRBD1 (6 bases). The CDR3 totals 15 residues. Trimming removed 3 bases at V and 7 bases at J, with 16 bases between. Germline V gene sequence: CDR1 SGHTA, CDR2 FQGNSA.